The TCR beta chain under discussion was sequenced for a study of PD-1 blockade in classical Hodgkin lymphoma. Noted time point: newly diagnosed, previously untreated cHL patient sample. Assay: immunoSEQ multiplex PCR; the TCRdb copy retains only in-frame clones and omits some. This repertoire shows 47,000 or so clones, more than 75% found once; its top ten account for approximately 4.9%. Germline lookup yields CDR1 SGHAT and CDR2 FQNNGV. Trimming cost V 5 bases and J 4 bases; bases outside gene matches: 12. The CDR3 totals 17 residues. The clonotype was recovered from a human donor with classical Hodgkin lymphoma. Sequencing used peripheral blood mononuclear cells (PBMCs). The chain is built from TRBV11-2 and TRBJ1-2; the match to TRBD1 covers 11 bases. For the CDR3, the DNA is TGTGCCAGCAGCCTTGCTATGTCCGGGACAGGGGGCTATGGCTACACCTTC. Its translation is CASSLAMSGTGGYGYTF.